These 11 T cell receptor beta chains were sequenced from one sample in a study of siplizumab effects on memory and regulatory T cells. The protocol was immunoSEQ multiplex PCR, while the TCRdb copy is restricted to in-frame clones and leaves out a portion. The sample lists under 130,000 clones, around 93% seen once, with 0.32% in the top ten. Sequencing used CD4+ T cells sorted from blood. Receptors were obtained from a human donor in good health.

The chain links TRBV15 to TRBJ1-2; weak D call: TRBD1 (6 bases). This CDR3 spans 13 amino acids. The V gene lost 2 bases and the J gene lost 8 bases, with 12 bases spanning the gap. CDR1 and CDR2 from the germline V gene are LNHNV and YYDKDF (reference sequence). The CDR3 DNA reads TGTGCCACCAGCAGACCCAACAGGGTCGGCTACACCTTC. It encodes CATSRPNRVGYTF.

The chain combines TRBV5-1 with TRBJ1-3, with D unresolved. From germline, CDR1 is SGHRS and CDR2 YFSETQ. This CDR3 contains 15 residues. Between the trimmed V and J ends, which lost 5 bases and 2 bases, there was a span of 14 bases. This CDR3 is CASSLPRVPGNTIYF. In DNA form, the CDR3 reads TGCGCCAGCAGTCTCCCTCGGGTTCCTGGAAACACCATATATTTT.

The chain links TRBV2 to TRBJ1-1, with D possibly being TRBD1 (5 bases). The V and J ends lost 4 bases and 5 bases respectively, with 17 bases between them. The CDR3 is 15 residues long. In germline, CDR1 is SNHLY, CDR2 FYNNEI. Here the CDR3 reads CASSGSAVPGTEAFF. As DNA, the CDR3 is TGTGCCAGCAGTGGATCCGCCGTACCAGGGACTGAAGCTTTCTTT.

V is TRBV5-4 and J is TRBJ1-1; D uncertain. The CDR3 is 13 amino acids. Trimming took off 0 bases at V and 4 bases at J, with 7 bases between the two ends. CDR1 is SGHNT and CDR2 is YYREEE in the germline V gene (reference sequence). Here the CDR3 reads CASSLGTVTEAFF. In DNA, the CDR3 is TGTGCCAGCAGCTTGGGAACGGTCACTGAAGCTTTCTTT.

The rearrangement links TRBV6-1 to TRBJ1-2; 7 bases align to TRBD1. CDR1 and CDR2 from the germline V gene are MNHNS and SASEGT. This CDR3 is 15 amino acids long. Unmatched junction bases numbered 5, after V lost 0 bases and J lost 4 bases. CDR3 in DNA: TGTGCCAGCAGTGAAGCTACAGGGGCCAGCTATGGCTACACCTTC. Translating gives CASSEATGASYGYTF.

This chain connects TRBV7-9 to TRBJ1-2; possibly TRBD1 for D (6 bases). V dropped 1 base and J dropped 5 bases, with 17 bases sitting between them. The germline V gene encodes CDR1 SEHNR and CDR2 FQNEAQ (reference sequence). This CDR3 is built from 16 residues. The CDR3 coding sequence is TGTGCCAGCAGCTTAGAGTCGGCGGGGGGCCCTTATGGCTACACCTTC. It translates to CASSLESAGGPYGYTF.

The gene calls are TRBV7-2 and TRBJ1-2, with a tentative D call TRBD1 (6 bases). Trimming removed 3 bases at V and 12 bases at J, with 11 bases between. The CDR3 runs 11 residues. Germline assignment: CDR1 SGHTA and CDR2 FQGNSA. The CDR3 bases are TGTGCCAGCAGCTTCACAGGGTTTAACACCTTC. Amino acids: CASSFTGFNTF.

The chain recombines TRBV10-3 with TRBJ2-3; D remains ambiguous. This CDR3 contains 16 residues. Deletions cut 4 bases from V and 0 bases from J, with 14 bases between. Germline-derived CDR1 and CDR2 are ENHRY and SYGVKD. CDR3 nucleotide sequence: TGTGCCATCAGTGGAGGACGGTCGACTAGCACAGATACGCAGTATTTT. It codes for CAISGGRSTSTDTQYF.

This sequence joins TRBV30 and TRBJ1-1; no clear D. Germline loops: CDR1 GTSNPN, CDR2 SVGIG (reference sequence). This CDR3 spans 14 amino acids. V lost 3 bases and J 0 bases, leaving 11 bases between the germline ends. The CDR3 protein is CAWSSSFLNTEAFF. In DNA, the CDR3 is TGTGCCTGGAGCAGTTCTTTCCTGAACACTGAAGCTTTCTTT.

The chain couples TRBV25-1 to TRBJ1-2; the D is unclear. The V end lost 0 bases, the J end lost 2 bases, and 7 bases lay between the germline ends. The CDR3 consists of 14 residues. Germline V CDR1 and CDR2: MGHDK, SYGVNS. The CDR3 protein is CASSEYAVNYGYTF. The CDR3 nucleotides read TGTGCCAGCAGTGAATATGCAGTGAACTATGGCTACACCTTC.

The chain recombines TRBV10-3 with TRBJ2-7; 10 nucleotides agree with TRBD1. CDR3 length equals 16 residues. Losses at the gene ends were 0 bases for V and 2 bases for J; bases not matched to a gene: 4. Germline CDR1 and CDR2: ENHRY and SYGVKD. CDR3 sequence (DNA): TGTGCCATCAGTGAGTCGTCGGGACAGGGGCCCTACGAGCAGTACTTC. This translates into CAISESSGQGPYEQYF.